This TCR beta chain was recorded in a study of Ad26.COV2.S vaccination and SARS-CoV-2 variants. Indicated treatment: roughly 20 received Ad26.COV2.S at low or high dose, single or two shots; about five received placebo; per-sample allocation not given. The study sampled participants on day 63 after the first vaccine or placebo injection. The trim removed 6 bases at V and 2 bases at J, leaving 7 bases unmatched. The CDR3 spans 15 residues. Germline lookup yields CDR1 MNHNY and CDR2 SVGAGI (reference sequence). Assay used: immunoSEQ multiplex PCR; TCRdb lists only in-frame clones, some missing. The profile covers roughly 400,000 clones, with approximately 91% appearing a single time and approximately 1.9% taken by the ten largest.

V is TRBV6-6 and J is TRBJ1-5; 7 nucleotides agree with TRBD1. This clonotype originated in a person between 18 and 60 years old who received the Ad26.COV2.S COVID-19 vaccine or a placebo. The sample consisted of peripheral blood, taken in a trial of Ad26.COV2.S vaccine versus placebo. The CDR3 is CASSPTGRGNQPQHF. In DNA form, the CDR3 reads TGTGCCAGCAGCCCGACAGGGAGGGGCAATCAGCCCCAGCATTTT.